The 8 T cell receptor beta chains given below trace back to one sample, sequenced in a study of T cell responses to AZD1222 COVID-19 vaccine. The method was immunoSEQ multiplex PCR; TCRdb's version includes in-frame clones alone and lacks a portion of them. The data contain about 140,000 clones, under 95% of them singletons. The sample here was peripheral blood, taken on day 0 of AZD1222 vaccination. The receptors shown here come from an adult in good health.

This clone was found once. The chain combines TRBV11-2 with TRBJ2-4, with D uncertain. In germline, CDR1 is SGHAT, CDR2 FQNNGV. V shed 5 bases and J shed 2 bases, with 10 bases lying between them. This CDR3 region has 14 residues. The CDR3 here is CASSLLRSKNIQYF. The CDR3, as DNA: TGTGCCAGCAGCCTGCTTCGGTCCAAAAACATTCAGTACTTC.

The rearrangement links TRBV30 to TRBJ1-2; D not certain. Trimming left V 2 bases short and J 8 bases short, with 6 bases between. CDR1 is GTSNPN and CDR2 is SVGIG in the germline V gene (reference sequence). The CDR3 spans 10 residues. Here the CDR3 reads CAWSSGGYTF. CDR3 coding DNA: TGTGCCTGGAGTTCGGGAGGCTACACCTTC.

The chain joins TRBV5-3 to TRBJ1-5; D not certain. TRBV5-3 is an ORF, and what it does is uncertain. Trimming took 2 bases from V and 0 from J, leaving 15 bases between them. This CDR3 has 17 residues. In nucleotides, the CDR3 is TGTGCCAGAAGCTTAAAAGTGACTCTGAATAGCAATCAGCCCCAGCATTTT. Protein sequence: CARSLKVTLNSNQPQHF.

V and J are TRBV6-5 and TRBJ2-7; D not resolved. V dropped 0 bases and J dropped 0 bases, with 9 bases sitting between them. CDR1 is MNHEY and CDR2 is SVGAGI in the germline V gene. CDR3 length: 15 residues. In nucleotides, the CDR3 is TGTGCCAGCAGTTACTCTCTACAAAGCTCCTACGAGCAGTACTTC. This sequence encodes CASSYSLQSSYEQYF.

Here the CDR3 DNA reads TGCGCCAGTTCCGCTTCGGGACAGGATCCTTGGTACGAGCAGTACTTC. This sequence encodes CASSASGQDPWYEQYF. The chain has TRBV4-1 and TRBJ2-7; 8 bases are shared with TRBD1. V lost 9 bases to trimming and J lost 4 bases; unmatched junction nucleotides: 17. The length of the CDR3 is 16 residues. Germline V CDR1 and CDR2: MGHRA, YSYEKL.

This clone was observed a single time. CDR3 in DNA: TGTGCCAGCAGCTTGGCGGGTAAACAGCCCCAGCATTTT. This gives the protein CASSLAGKQPQHF. The chain is built from TRBV5-6 and TRBJ1-5; D remains ambiguous. Trimming removed 0 bases at V and 7 bases at J, with 8 bases between. Germline V gene lookup returns CDR1 SGHDT and CDR2 YYEEEE. The CDR3 covers 13 residues. The variable domain in full, with the rest retrieved from reference TRBV5-6 and TRBJ1-5, is DAGVTQSPTHLIKTRGQQVTLRCSPKSGHDTVSWYQQALGQGPQFIFQYYEEEERQRGNFPDRFSGHQFPNYSSELNVNALLLGDSALYLCASSLAGKQPQHFGDGTRLSIL.

V is TRBV18 and J is TRBJ2-2; 7 nucleotides line up with TRBD2. The CDR3 is 17 residues long. The V gene end was trimmed by 0 bases and the J gene end by 2 bases; junction bases not matched to a gene: 6. Germline CDR1 and CDR2: KGHSH and LQKENI. This CDR3 is CASSPPGAGLNTGELFF. The CDR3 DNA follows: TGTGCCAGCTCACCACCGGGAGCGGGGCTAAACACCGGGGAGCTGTTTTTT.

The chain uses TRBV7-8 and TRBJ2-7, with unresolved D. This CDR3 has 13 residues. Germline V gives CDR1 SGHVS, CDR2 FQNEAQ. V lost 7 bases to trimming and J lost 7 bases, with 17 bases between them. The chain's CDR3 is CASNHLAGREQYF. The CDR3, as DNA: TGTGCCAGCAACCACCTCGCCGGGCGAGAGCAGTACTTC.